The rows below give T cell receptor beta chains drawn from one sample of a study of T cell responses to AZD1222 COVID-19 vaccine. This table comes from immunoSEQ multiplex PCR, and its TCRdb copy is limited to in-frame clones, with some not included. Here the sample spans tens of thousands of clones, over 75% being singletons. Sequencing used peripheral blood, obtained on day 0 of MenACWY control vaccination. These receptors all stem from an adult in good health. Both conserved end residues are part of each CDR3. The D gene is left open where the match is weak. For some rows the clone size is stated as once, few or many, or as a class when expanded; others skip it.

TRBD1	TRBJ1-1	-	TRBV7-9	CASTPIGAGGSTEAFF	TGTGCCAGCACCCCGATAGGGGCAGGGGGCTCGACTGAAGCTTTCTTT
TRBD1	TRBJ1-2	-	TRBV9	CASSVAPGTDNYGYTF	TGTGCCAGCAGCGTAGCCCCCGGGACAGATAACTATGGCTACACCTTC
-	TRBJ2-7	-	TRBV12-3/TRBV12-4	CASSSGFNYEQYF	TGTGCCAGCAGTTCGGGCTTCAACTACGAGCAGTACTTC
TRBD2	TRBJ2-3	once	TRBV18	CASSLAGGNTDTQYF	TGTGCCAGCTCGTTAGCGGGAGGGAACACAGATACGCAGTATTTT
-	TRBJ1-3	-	TRBV28	CASSTGAGNTIYF	TGTGCCAGCAGCACAGGAGCCGGAAACACCATATATTTT
TRBD2	TRBJ2-1	-	TRBV7-8	CASRREGISYNEQFF	TGTGCCAGCAGAAGGGAGGGTATCTCCTACAATGAGCAGTTCTTC
TRBD1	TRBJ1-2	-	TRBV11-2	CASSTGQGGYGYTF	TGTGCCAGCAGCACGGGACAGGGAGGATATGGCTACACCTTC
-	TRBJ2-2	-	TRBV3-1/TRBV3-2	CASSPGRAGELFF	TGTGCCAGCAGCCCCGGGCGGGCAGGGGAGCTGTTTTTT
-	TRBJ1-5	once	TRBV7-9	CASSLGVGGAQPQHF	TGTGCCAGCAGCTTAGGGGTTGGGGGCGCTCAGCCCCAGCATTTT
TRBD2	TRBJ2-3	-	TRBV7-3	CASSLLAGGGGITDTQYF	TGTGCCAGCAGCTTATTAGCGGGAGGAGGGGGAATCACAGATACGCAGTATTTT
-	TRBJ1-5	-	TRBV11-2	CASSLETSGNQPQHF	TGTGCCAGCAGCTTAGAAACGAGTGGCAATCAGCCCCAGCATTTT
-	TRBJ2-7	-	TRBV7-2	CASREDFYEQYF	TGTGCCAGCAGGGAAGACTTCTACGAGCAGTACTTC
TRBD2	TRBJ2-2	-	TRBV27	CASSPYGLAGGPNTGELFF	TGTGCCAGCAGTCCCTATGGACTAGCGGGAGGGCCGAACACCGGGGAGCTGTTTTTT
TRBD1	TRBJ1-1	-	TRBV19	CASRDPGGYTEAFF	TGTGCCAGTCGCGACCCAGGGGGCTATACTGAAGCTTTCTTT
-	TRBJ1-4	-	TRBV4-3	CASSQATGLNDEKLFF	TGCGCCAGCAGCCAGGCCACAGGGCTTAACGATGAAAAACTGTTTTTT
-	TRBJ2-1	-	TRBV12-5	CASGLAGLSWQFF	TGTGCTAGTGGTTTGGCGGGACTTTCTTGGCAGTTCTTC
TRBD1	TRBJ2-7	once	TRBV7-6	CASSLGRPGQDEQYF	TGTGCCAGCAGCCTAGGAAGACCAGGACAGGACGAGCAGTACTTC
-	TRBJ1-5	-	TRBV19	CASSIDPRRQPQHF	TGTGCCAGTAGTATAGATCCGCGGAGGCAGCCCCAGCATTTT
-	TRBJ2-7	-	TRBV28	CASGFYEQYF	TGTGCCAGCGGCTTCTACGAGCAGTACTTC
TRBD1	TRBJ1-4	-	TRBV19	CASRWGTDDNEKLFF	TGTGCCAGTAGATGGGGGACAGACGATAATGAAAAACTGTTTTTT
TRBD1	TRBJ2-6	-	TRBV5-1	CASSLVGQGQAGANVLTF	TGCGCCAGCAGCTTGGTTGGACAGGGGCAAGCTGGGGCCAACGTCCTGACTTTC
TRBD2	TRBJ2-7	-	TRBV7-2	CASSLESTSGAQEQYF	TGTGCCAGCAGCTTAGAGTCGACTAGCGGGGCCCAGGAGCAGTACTTC
-	TRBJ1-5	-	TRBV4-1	CASSQDFGTDNQPQHF	TGCGCCAGCAGCCAAGATTTCGGGACGGACAATCAGCCCCAGCATTTT
-	TRBJ2-5	-	TRBV7-9	CASSLIGEIQYF	TGTGCCAGCAGCTTAATCGGGGAAATCCAGTACTTC
TRBD2	TRBJ2-5	-	TRBV11-2	CASSRASGSQTQYF	TGTGCCAGCTCCCGGGCTAGCGGGAGTCAGACCCAGTACTTC
-	TRBJ1-2	few	TRBV7-9	CASSLEANYGYTF	TGTGCCAGCAGCTTAGAGGCTAACTATGGCTACACCTTC